This T cell receptor beta chain was observed in a study of vaccination and CD4 T cells after COVID-19. Documented treatment: approximately 9-day PBMC culture with coronavirus spike peptide pools or control peptides (ViraFEST assay). This clonotype qualifies as hyperexpanded. Its antigen is as yet unknown. The CDR3 sequence is 16 residues long. Germline-derived CDR1 and CDR2 are SGHTA and FQGNSA. V was pared by 3 bases and J by 1 base, with 6 bases of the junction left unmatched. Oncomine TCR Beta short-read sequencing was applied to DNA from cultured CD4+ T cells. TCRdb analysed the PCR reads with MiXCR anew, one entry per CDR3 protein. The sample shows some 13,000 distinct CDR3 sequences, 25% to 30% of them seen only once.

The chain is built from TRBV7-2 and TRBJ2-1; TRBD1 matches 7 bases. The TCR sequence derives from a human donor who had recovered from COVID-19. The sequenced material came from CD4+ T cells from blood, cultured in vitro. CDR3 DNA: TGTGCCAGCAGCTTCGACAGGGAGCTATCCTACAATGAGCAGTTCTTC. Its protein is CASSFDRELSYNEQFF.